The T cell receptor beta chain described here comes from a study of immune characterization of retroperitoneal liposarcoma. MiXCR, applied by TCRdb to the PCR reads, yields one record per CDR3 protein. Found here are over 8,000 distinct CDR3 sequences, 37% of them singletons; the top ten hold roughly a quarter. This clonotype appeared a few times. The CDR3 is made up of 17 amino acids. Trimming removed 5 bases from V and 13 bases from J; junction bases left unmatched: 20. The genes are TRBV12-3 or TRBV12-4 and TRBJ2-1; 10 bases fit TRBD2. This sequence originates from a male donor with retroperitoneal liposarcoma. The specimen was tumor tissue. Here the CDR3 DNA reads TGTGCCAGCAGTCCCCACCTAGCGGGGGTAGCCAAAAACATTCAGTTCTTC. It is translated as CASSPHLAGVAKNIQFF.